The rows below give T cell receptor beta chains drawn from one sample of a study of human T cells and chemical hapten exposure. TCRdb used MiXCR to reprocess the RACE reads, holding one entry per CDR3 protein. The data show nearly 85,000 distinct CDR3 sequences, 9.5% to 13% seen once. The sample was whole blood, taken in connection with sensitization to the hapten diphenylcyclopropenone (DPC). The receptor set was obtained from a man between 18 and 29 years old with alopecia areata. Some clones in this sample may be carry-over from other donors' samples. Each CDR3 is given with its conserved first and last residue. D genes are given only for firm matches. Clone size is stated in some rows and not others, as once, few, many or a class when expanded.

j_call,clone_size,v_call,d_call,cdr3_aa,cdr3_nt
TRBJ2-2,many,TRBV29-1,TRBD2,CTGGRGAGELFF,TGCACGGGGGGAAGGGGCGCCGGGGAGCTGTTTTTT
TRBJ1-6,many,TRBV6-5,NA,CASSYSLTRGGSPLHF,TGTGCCAGCAGTTACTCGCTTACCAGGGGCGGCTCACCCCTCCACTTT
TRBJ2-6,few,TRBV5-6,NA,CASLLGGANVLTF,TGTGCCAGCCTGCTGGGAGGGGCCAACGTCCTGACTTTC
TRBJ2-1,few,TRBV12-3/TRBV12-4,NA,CASTITAGHHNEQFF,TGTGCCAGCACCATAACGGCGGGACACCACAATGAGCAGTTCTTC
TRBJ2-4,few,TRBV20-1,NA,CSASADFLIAKNIQYF,TGCAGTGCTTCCGCGGACTTTTTAATAGCCAAAAACATTCAGTACTTC
TRBJ1-2,many,TRBV12-3/TRBV12-4,NA,CASSIYYGYTF,TGTGCCAGCAGTATTTACTATGGCTACACCTTC
TRBJ2-4,NA,TRBV11-2,NA,CASSSRTGGVAKNIQYF,TGTGCCAGCAGCTCAAGAACAGGCGGGGTAGCCAAAAACATTCAGTACTTC
TRBJ1-2,many,TRBV6-8,NA,CASSSFGQSDYGYTF,TGTGCCAGCAGTTCATTTGGACAATCGGATTATGGCTACACCTTC
TRBJ2-4,NA,TRBV29-1,TRBD1,CSIKTGSSKNIQYF,TGCAGCATAAAGACAGGGTCGAGCAAAAACATTCAGTACTTC
TRBJ1-4,NA,TRBV10-2,NA,CASSDGQLGNEKLFF,TGCGCCAGCAGTGATGGACAGTTAGGAAATGAAAAACTGTTTTTT
TRBJ2-3,many,TRBV20-1,TRBD2,CSASAAGGRGDTQYF,TGCAGTGCTAGCGCTGCGGGGGGGCGTGGAGATACGCAGTATTTT
TRBJ1-1,NA,TRBV6-5,NA,CASTERTRHTEAFF,TGTGCCAGCACTGAACGGACACGACACACTGAAGCTTTCTTT
TRBJ2-1,many,TRBV11-3,NA,CASSLDAGDEQFF,TGTGCCAGCAGCTTAGATGCCGGGGATGAGCAGTTCTTC
TRBJ1-5,many,TRBV9,NA,CASSSESNQPQHF,TGTGCCAGCAGTTCGGAGAGCAATCAGCCCCAGCATTTT
TRBJ1-4,NA,TRBV7-6,NA,CASSLAFSSPPLYVPPRGKLFF,TGTGCCAGCAGCTTAGCGTTTTCTTCCCCTCCTCTCTACGTACCCCCTCGCGGAAAACTGTTTTTT
TRBJ1-5,few,TRBV7-2,NA,CASSLRGARGQPQHF,TGTGCCAGCAGCTTACGAGGGGCCCGGGGGCAGCCCCAGCATTTT
TRBJ2-7,few,TRBV7-9,TRBD2,CASSLGAYNGSGGHEQYF,TGTGCCAGCAGCTTAGGGGCATATAATGGGAGCGGGGGACACGAGCAGTACTTC
TRBJ2-3,many,TRBV24-1,NA,CATSDPGEATDTQYF,TGTGCCACCAGTGATCCAGGGGAGGCCACAGATACGCAGTATTTT
TRBJ2-7,once,TRBV6-2/TRBV6-3,NA,CASCRSSYEQYF,TGTGCCAGCTGTCGCAGCTCCTACGAGCAGTACTTC
TRBJ1-1,NA,TRBV7-9,NA,CASSLGTGSGTEAFF,TGTGCCAGCAGCTTAGGTACGGGTTCGGGCACTGAAGCTTTCTTT
TRBJ1-5,few,TRBV19,NA,CASMGRYSNQPQHF,TGTGCCAGTATGGGACGATATAGCAATCAGCCCCAGCATTTT
TRBJ2-1,NA,TRBV11-2,TRBD1,CASSLLGDRGSNEQFF,TGTGCCAGCAGCTTACTGGGAGACAGGGGGTCCAATGAGCAGTTCTTC
TRBJ2-3,NA,TRBV7-2,NA,CASSLAIRTDTQYF,TGTGCCAGCAGCTTAGCGATCCGCACAGATACGCAGTATTTT
TRBJ1-1,NA,TRBV11-1,TRBD1,CASSSDRGEAFF,TGTGCCAGCAGTTCGGACAGGGGCGAAGCTTTCTTT
TRBJ2-3,many,TRBV18,NA,CASSPTGPATDTQYF,TGTGCCAGCTCACCAACGGGACCGGCCACAGATACGCAGTATTTT
TRBJ2-3,many,TRBV7-2,TRBD2,CASSSASSGVFTDTQYF,TGTGCCAGCAGCTCGGCCTCTAGCGGAGTCTTCACAGATACGCAGTATTTT
TRBJ2-5,few,TRBV5-1,NA,CASSGGIQETQYF,TGCGCCAGCAGCGGAGGCATCCAAGAGACCCAGTACTTC
TRBJ1-2,few,TRBV7-6,NA,CASSMDTNYGYTF,TGTGCCAGCAGCATGGACACAAACTATGGCTACACCTTC
TRBJ1-1,few,TRBV5-1,NA,CASSLGVGRLNTEAFF,TGCGCCAGCAGCTTGGGCGTTGGCAGGCTGAACACTGAAGCTTTCTTT
TRBJ2-5,few,TRBV24-1,TRBD2,CATSAGRGAMETQYF,TGTGCCACCAGTGCCGGGCGGGGGGCGATGGAGACCCAGTACTTC
TRBJ1-6,many,TRBV7-2,NA,CASIGVVGPLHF,TGTGCCAGCATTGGCGTTGTGGGTCCCCTCCACTTT
TRBJ2-2,many,TRBV7-6,NA,CASSWGTPGELFF,TGTGCCAGCAGTTGGGGTACCCCCGGGGAGCTGTTTTTT
TRBJ1-1,many,TRBV12-3/TRBV12-4,NA,CASSSPSNTEAFF,TGTGCCAGCAGTTCACCCTCGAACACTGAAGCTTTCTTT
TRBJ2-5,NA,TRBV7-3,NA,CASSLSPVQETQYF,TGTGCCAGCAGCTTAAGTCCAGTCCAAGAGACCCAGTACTTC
TRBJ1-2,NA,TRBV28,NA,CASSRGEDYGYTF,TGTGCCAGCAGCCGGGGGGAGGACTATGGCTACACCTTC
TRBJ2-1,many,TRBV25-1,NA,CASKIIDEQFF,TGTGCCAGCAAAATTATCGATGAGCAGTTCTTC
TRBJ2-7,NA,TRBV29-1,TRBD1,CSVGGQGGEQYF,TGCAGCGTAGGGGGACAGGGAGGGGAGCAGTACTTC
TRBJ1-2,many,TRBV6-5,NA,CASSKGPSGYGYTF,TGTGCCAGCAGTAAAGGACCGTCTGGCTATGGCTACACCTTC
TRBJ2-1,many,TRBV5-6,NA,CASSLTGSYNEQFF,TGTGCCAGCAGCTTAACAGGCTCCTACAATGAGCAGTTCTTC